One and the same sample provided the 20 T cell receptor beta chains below, sequenced in a study of T-cell reconstitution after alpha-beta-depleted transplantation in children (dated by TCRdb to about 2016). Library preparation used PCR. The sequencer listed for this sample is Illumina HiSeq 2500. TCR libraries were prepared with molecular barcoding, using unique molecular identifiers to normalize TCRbeta repertoire quantification. In TCRdb, the public reads were trimmed at Q25 with fastp and aligned with MiXCR, with productive beta chains retained. CDR3 protein sequences are deduplicated, and each keeps its most common genes and DNA. The sample table lists some 500,000 distinct CDR3 sequences, approximately 20% of them with a count of one. The ten largest clonotypes hold around 3.3% of the sample. The input for sequencing was PBMCs from the stem cell graft donor, taken from the stem cell graft. Receptors originate from a human donor who donated a stem cell graft to a child with acute lymphoblastic leukemia.

This clonotype showed up just a few times. The rearrangement uses TRBV5-6 and TRBJ1-2, with 10 bases that match TRBD1. The CDR3 contains 21 residues. The germline gives CDR1 SGHDT, CDR2 YYEEEE. The J segment lost 8 bases and the V segment lost 1 base, leaving 26 bases of the junction unmatched. CDR3: CASSLSSQLIGQTGGTGGYTF. In nucleotides, the CDR3 is TGTGCCAGCAGCTTGTCTTCTCAACTAATTGGGCAGACAGGGGGCACGGGAGGCTACACCTTC.

The rearrangement joins TRBV20-1 to TRBJ2-2; 12 nucleotides line up with TRBD2. Looked up from germline, CDR1 is DFQATT and CDR2 is SNEGSKA (reference sequence). The CDR3 runs to 14 residues. V lost 3 bases, J lost 8 bases, and 4 bases stayed unmatched. The CDR3 is CSARTSGSVGELFF. DNA for the CDR3: TGCAGTGCTAGGACTAGCGGGAGCGTTGGGGAGCTGTTTTTT.

This clonotype was observed many times. The J gene is TRBJ2-2, the V gene TRBV10-2; TRBD2 might be the D (6 bases). From germline, CDR1 is WSHSY and CDR2 SAAADI. The V gene lost 6 bases and the J gene lost 1 base, with 15 bases spanning the gap. This CDR3 has 16 residues. The chain's CDR3 is CASRGLAELNTGELFF. CDR3 nucleotide sequence: TGCGCCAGCAGGGGGTTAGCGGAGCTGAACACCGGGGAGCTGTTTTTT.

This clonotype was seen more than once but under ten times. The chain employs TRBV6-1 and TRBJ2-5; TRBD2 agrees at 12 bases. The CDR3 runs 14 residues. Per the germline V gene, CDR1 is MNHNS and CDR2 is SASEGT. V lost 8 bases to trimming and J lost 5 bases; unmatched junction nucleotides: 6. The CDR3 sequence: CASLAGGPGETQYF. The CDR3 region has the DNA TGTGCCAGCCTAGCGGGAGGGCCCGGGGAGACCCAGTACTTC.

This clonotype was seen only a few times. The chain combines TRBV27 with TRBJ2-2, with 7 positions matching TRBD1. The CDR3 runs to 17 residues. After removal of 6 bases from V and 4 bases from J, the junction contained 14 bases not matched to a gene. Germline CDR1 reads MNHEY; CDR2 reads SMNVEV (reference sequence). The CDR3 DNA is TGTGCCAGCAGACTCTATGGGACAGACAAAGTCACCGGGGAGCTGTTTTTT. Amino acid sequence: CASRLYGTDKVTGELFF.

This clonotype was counted only a few times. The V and J genes are TRBV5-1 and TRBJ1-6; TRBD1 matches 7 bases. V lost 2 bases to trimming and J lost 10 bases; unmatched junction nucleotides: 6. Germline V gene sequence: CDR1 SGHRS, CDR2 YFSETQ. The CDR3 spans 14 residues. The DNA for the CDR3 is TGCGCCAGCAGCTTCGAAGGGGGCGACTCACCCCTCCACTTT. Its translation is CASSFEGGDSPLHF.

This clonotype was detected only a few times. V is TRBV27 and J is TRBJ2-1, with 11 positions matching TRBD2. The CDR3 runs 15 residues. Germline CDR1 MNHEY, CDR2 SMNVEV (reference sequence). With V trimmed by 6 bases and J by 9 bases, 10 bases remained unmatched. CDR3 bases: TGTGCCAGCAGCATGGGACTAGCGGCCTACGGTGAGCAGTTCTTC. It is translated as CASSMGLAAYGEQFF.

The chain uses TRBV9 and TRBJ1-6; no definite D call. The V end was cut by 3 bases, the J end by 12 bases, with 13 bases between. From germline, CDR1 is SGDLS and CDR2 YYNGEE. This CDR3 is 13 amino acids long. The CDR3 loop reads CASSAHPDEPLHF. The CDR3 bases are TGTGCCAGCAGCGCCCACCCGGATGAACCCCTCCACTTT.

This clonotype was observed a few times. CDR3 coding DNA: TGCAGCGTTGAGGGGAATACTTATGGCTACACCTTC. Its translation: CSVEGNTYGYTF. This chain uses TRBV29-1 with TRBJ1-2; D uncertain. Germline V gene sequence: CDR1 SQVTM, CDR2 ANQGSEA. The CDR3 consists of 12 residues. V was clipped by 3 bases and J by 5 bases, with 10 bases between them. The full variable domain, its missing parts supplied by reference TRBV29-1 and TRBJ1-2, is SAVISQKPSRDICQRGTSLTIQCQVDSQVTMMFWYRQQPGQSLTLIATANQGSEATYESGFVIDKFPISRPNLTFSTLTVSNMSPEDSSIYLCSVEGNTYGYTFGSGTRLTVV.

The J gene is TRBJ2-5, the V gene TRBV9; unclear D gene. The CDR3 covers 13 residues. Per germline, CDR1 SGDLS and CDR2 YYNGEE. Trimming took off 0 bases at V and 4 bases at J, with 7 bases between the two ends. The CDR3 sequence is CASSVAFSETQYF. The CDR3 DNA is TGTGCCAGCAGCGTAGCATTTTCAGAGACCCAGTACTTC.

This clonotype was seen a few times. The chain employs TRBV20-1 and TRBJ2-7, with a weak D call TRBD2 (5 bases). Germline CDR1 is DFQATT and CDR2 is SNEGSKA (reference sequence). The ends were cut back, 5 bases at V and 1 base at J, with 9 bases in the middle. The CDR3 spans 12 residues. CDR3 amino acids: CSAGSGSYEQYF. The CDR3 DNA reads as TGCAGTGCTGGTTCGGGGTCCTACGAGCAGTACTTC.

In this sample, this clonotype turned up many times. The CDR3 here is CASSLSTSGSYEQFF. The DNA of the CDR3 is TGCGCCAGCAGCTTGTCGACTAGCGGGAGCTATGAGCAGTTCTTC. The V gene is TRBV5-1, the J gene TRBJ2-1, with 12 nucleotides matching TRBD2. The CDR3 is 15 amino acids. The germline gives CDR1 SGHRS, CDR2 YFSETQ. V dropped 1 base and J dropped 8; count of bases not matched to a gene: 4.

J is TRBJ2-7 and V is TRBV20-1, with 9 bases fitting TRBD2. Per germline, CDR1 DFQATT and CDR2 SNEGSKA (reference sequence). This CDR3 contains 13 residues. DNA of the CDR3: TGCAGCTTCTTAGCGGGAGAAAGCTACGAGCAGTACTTC. This encodes CSFLAGESYEQYF.

The V call is TRBV5-1, the J call TRBJ1-5; the D is unclear. The ends were cut back, 0 bases at V and 5 bases at J, with 6 bases in the middle. Germline lookup yields CDR1 SGHRS and CDR2 YFSETQ. The CDR3 loop spans 13 amino acids. CDR3 sequence reads: CASSLGYHQPQHF. The CDR3 nucleotides read TGCGCCAGCAGCTTGGGCTACCATCAGCCCCAGCATTTT.

A few counts support this clonotype. The chain employs TRBV24-1 and TRBJ2-3; 12 nucleotides agree with TRBD2. CDR1 is KGHDR and CDR2 is SFDVKD in the germline V gene. This CDR3 is built from 15 residues. Trimming removed 3 bases from V and 10 bases from J; junction bases left unmatched: 7. The CDR3 region is CATSDPGLAGNPQYF. CDR3 nucleotide sequence: TGTGCCACCAGTGATCCCGGACTAGCGGGGAATCCGCAGTATTTT.

This clonotype was seen only a few times. The chain joins TRBV2 to TRBJ2-7, with no clear D. Germline V gene lookup returns CDR1 SNHLY and CDR2 FYNNEI. CDR3 length equals 15 residues. V was cut by 4 bases and J by 1 base, with 14 bases left in between. CDR3 residues: CASSVGVKESYEQYF. The CDR3 nucleotides are TGTGCCAGCAGTGTGGGCGTAAAGGAGTCCTACGAGCAGTACTTC.

V usage is TRBV12-3 or TRBV12-4 and J usage is TRBJ2-1; 7 bases match TRBD2. The CDR3 extends over 15 amino acids. Trimming removed 6 bases from V and 3 bases from J; junction bases left unmatched: 8. CDR3 loop: CASSPREQLYNEQFF. CDR3 bases: TGTGCCAGCAGCCCGCGGGAGCAGCTCTACAATGAGCAGTTCTTC.

This clonotype appeared a few times. V usage is TRBV5-1 and J usage is TRBJ2-3, with 13 bases matching TRBD2. The germline V gene encodes CDR1 SGHRS and CDR2 YFSETQ. The CDR3 is 16 amino acids. The junction had 4 bases not matched to a gene; V was cut back by 4 bases and J by 2 bases. The CDR3 bases are TGCGCCAGCAGCCGTGGGACTAGCGGGATCACAGATACGCAGTATTTT. It encodes CASSRGTSGITDTQYF.

The chain carries TRBV19 and TRBJ1-5; D call uncertain. Trimming left V 5 bases short and J 0 bases short, with 11 bases between. Germline CDR1 is LNHDA and CDR2 is SQIVND (reference sequence). CDR3 length: 15 amino acids. DNA of the CDR3: TGTGCCAGTAGTTTCCGCCCGATTAGCAATCAGCCCCAGCATTTT. It yields the protein CASSFRPISNQPQHF.

V and J are TRBV9 and TRBJ2-2; perhaps TRBD1 as D (5 bases). There are 12 residues in the CDR3. The V and J ends lost 7 bases and 4 bases respectively, with 8 bases between them. The V gene's germline CDR1 is SGDLS and CDR2 YYNGEE. The CDR3 DNA is TGTGCCAGCGACAGAGGCACCGGGGAGCTGTTTTTT. Translation gives CASDRGTGELFF.